This T cell receptor beta chain came from a study of blood T cell repertoires in COVID-19. Study details: Acute and convalescent COVID-19 samples came from the United States, Italy and Spain. PBMCs, B-cell-depleted T cells, or T cells provided the cDNA or gDNA that made up the material.

Original data processing: Quantification of nucleated cells was approximated via reference gene primer amplification. Sequenced by immunoSEQ multiplex PCR; TCRdb stores in-frame clones only, minus some. From that table come the V and J calls and clone size; the DNA was used to work out D and trimming. The sample lists 150,000 to 200,000 clones, roughly three quarters seen once, with about 17% in the top ten. The study drew participants aged about 18 to 89 years from about two dozen US areas. This clone was recorded a few times. This CDR3 has 13 amino acids. V gave up 4 bases and J gave up 1 base; unmatched junction bases: 3. Per the germline V gene, CDR1 is GTSNPN and CDR2 is SVGIG (reference sequence).

The sequenced sample was PBMCs or T cells enriched from blood (not recorded which). The chain joins TRBV30 to TRBJ1-1; 7 positions agree with TRBD1. This sequence originates from a woman between 50 and 59 years old with acute COVID-19. In DNA form, the CDR3 reads TGTGCCTGGACGGGACAGCCGAACACTGAAGCTTTCTTT. This translates into CAWTGQPNTEAFF.